The rows below give T cell receptor beta chains drawn from one sample of a study of blood T cell repertoires in COVID-19. Sequenced by immunoSEQ multiplex PCR; TCRdb stores in-frame clones only, minus some. The repertoire holds about 250,000 clones, with about nine tenths as singletons. Material for sequencing was PBMCs or T cells enriched from blood (not recorded which). The receptors shown here come from a man aged 35 to 55 who had recovered from COVID-19. Each CDR3 is given with its conserved first and last residue. The order of the fields is D gene, V gene, J gene, clone size, CDR3 protein, CDR3 DNA. A D gene is named only where the DNA matches it firmly. Only some rows state a clone size, as once, few, many or a class for expanded clones.

d_call: TRBD1; v_call: TRBV6-1; j_call: TRBJ1-2; clone_size: -; cdr3_aa: CASREGQGVFNYGYTF; cdr3_nt: TGTGCCAGCAGGGAAGGACAGGGGGTATTTAACTATGGCTACACCTTC
d_call: TRBD1; v_call: TRBV10-1; j_call: TRBJ1-5; clone_size: -; cdr3_aa: CAIIKTTGVRQPQHF; cdr3_nt: TGCGCCATCATAAAGACGACAGGGGTTCGACAGCCCCAGCATTTT
d_call: -; v_call: TRBV24-1; j_call: TRBJ2-2; clone_size: -; cdr3_aa: CATSDPLGAGELFF; cdr3_nt: TGTGCCACCAGTGACCCCCTAGGGGCCGGGGAGCTGTTTTTT
d_call: -; v_call: TRBV4-3; j_call: TRBJ2-2; clone_size: -; cdr3_aa: CASSQDRPPTYTGELFF; cdr3_nt: TGCGCCAGCAGCCAAGACCGCCCCCCCACTTACACCGGGGAGCTGTTTTTT
d_call: TRBD2; v_call: TRBV27; j_call: TRBJ2-1; clone_size: -; cdr3_aa: CASSTLLAGVIDNEQFF; cdr3_nt: TGTGCCAGCAGTACGCTACTAGCGGGAGTCATTGACAATGAGCAGTTCTTC
d_call: TRBD1; v_call: TRBV5-4; j_call: TRBJ2-1; clone_size: -; cdr3_aa: CASSVPGQGFNEQFF; cdr3_nt: TGTGCCAGCAGCGTGCCGGGACAGGGTTTTAATGAGCAGTTCTTC
d_call: -; v_call: TRBV7-2; j_call: TRBJ1-2; clone_size: -; cdr3_aa: CASSYQQGSGYTF; cdr3_nt: TGTGCCAGCAGCTACCAACAGGGTAGTGGCTACACCTTC
d_call: TRBD1; v_call: TRBV9; j_call: TRBJ2-2; clone_size: -; cdr3_aa: CASSVGKGANTGELFF; cdr3_nt: TGTGCCAGCAGCGTAGGGAAGGGGGCAAACACCGGGGAGCTGTTTTTT
d_call: -; v_call: TRBV6-5; j_call: TRBJ2-2; clone_size: -; cdr3_aa: CASSYSSENTGELFF; cdr3_nt: TGTGCCAGCAGTTACTCGTCAGAGAACACCGGGGAGCTGTTTTTT
d_call: TRBD1; v_call: TRBV28; j_call: TRBJ2-2; clone_size: -; cdr3_aa: CASRPDRGYNTGELFF; cdr3_nt: TGTGCCAGCAGGCCGGACAGGGGTTACAACACCGGGGAGCTGTTTTTT
d_call: -; v_call: TRBV7-9; j_call: TRBJ2-7; clone_size: -; cdr3_aa: CASSPGDSYEQYF; cdr3_nt: TGTGCCAGCAGCCCCGGGGATTCCTACGAGCAGTACTTC
d_call: -; v_call: TRBV18; j_call: TRBJ2-5; clone_size: -; cdr3_aa: CASSPGDQETQYF; cdr3_nt: TGTGCCAGCTCCCCGGGGGACCAAGAGACCCAGTACTTC
d_call: -; v_call: TRBV5-1; j_call: TRBJ1-4; clone_size: once; cdr3_aa: CASSIGGEKLFF; cdr3_nt: TGCGCCAGCAGCATCGGGGGTGAAAAACTGTTTTTT
d_call: TRBD2; v_call: TRBV3-1/TRBV3-2; j_call: TRBJ2-5; clone_size: -; cdr3_aa: CASSQTTSGGGETQYF; cdr3_nt: TGTGCCAGCAGCCAGACGACTAGCGGGGGGGGTGAGACCCAGTACTTC
d_call: TRBD2; v_call: TRBV19; j_call: TRBJ2-1; clone_size: -; cdr3_aa: CAISLELAGYNEQFF; cdr3_nt: TGTGCTATCTCCCTGGAACTAGCGGGCTACAATGAGCAGTTCTTC
d_call: -; v_call: TRBV21-1; j_call: TRBJ2-7; clone_size: -; cdr3_aa: CASSPNTNGRGEQYF; cdr3_nt: TGTGCCAGCAGCCCTAATACGAACGGGAGGGGGGAGCAGTACTTC
d_call: -; v_call: TRBV5-5; j_call: TRBJ1-4; clone_size: -; cdr3_aa: CASSLPPGSGEKLFF; cdr3_nt: TGTGCCAGCAGCTTACCCCCAGGGTCTGGTGAAAAACTGTTTTTT
d_call: TRBD1; v_call: TRBV27; j_call: TRBJ1-5; clone_size: -; cdr3_aa: CASSPRTGRQPQHF; cdr3_nt: TGTGCCAGCAGTCCACGGACAGGCCGGCAGCCCCAGCATTTT
d_call: TRBD1; v_call: TRBV28; j_call: TRBJ1-3; clone_size: -; cdr3_aa: CASSLWGQGASGNTIYF; cdr3_nt: TGTGCCAGCAGTTTATGGGGACAGGGGGCCTCTGGAAACACCATATATTTT
d_call: TRBD1; v_call: TRBV19; j_call: TRBJ2-6; clone_size: -; cdr3_aa: CASSKRTGHSGANVLTF; cdr3_nt: TGTGCCAGTAGTAAACGGACAGGACACTCTGGGGCCAACGTCCTGACTTTC
d_call: -; v_call: TRBV3-1/TRBV3-2; j_call: TRBJ1-5; clone_size: -; cdr3_aa: CASSHGQNNQPQHF; cdr3_nt: TGTGCCAGCAGCCACGGACAGAACAATCAGCCCCAGCATTTT
d_call: -; v_call: TRBV6-5; j_call: TRBJ1-1; clone_size: -; cdr3_aa: CASRDSWNTEAFF; cdr3_nt: TGTGCCAGCAGGGACAGTTGGAACACTGAAGCTTTCTTT
d_call: -; v_call: TRBV4-3; j_call: TRBJ2-1; clone_size: -; cdr3_aa: CASSIRDSIYNEQFF; cdr3_nt: TGCGCCAGCAGCATCCGGGACTCGATCTACAATGAGCAGTTCTTC
d_call: -; v_call: TRBV7-9; j_call: TRBJ1-2; clone_size: -; cdr3_aa: CASSLDRARGYTF; cdr3_nt: TGTGCCAGCAGCTTAGACAGAGCCCGCGGCTACACCTTC
d_call: TRBD1; v_call: TRBV15; j_call: TRBJ1-2; clone_size: -; cdr3_aa: CATSAWGQGNGYTF; cdr3_nt: TGTGCCACCAGCGCCTGGGGACAGGGGAATGGCTACACCTTC
d_call: -; v_call: TRBV18; j_call: TRBJ1-1; clone_size: -; cdr3_aa: CASSPGQGGTYTEAFF; cdr3_nt: TGTGCCAGCTCACCAGGGCAGGGTGGGACTTACACTGAAGCTTTCTTT
d_call: -; v_call: TRBV4-1; j_call: TRBJ2-1; clone_size: few; cdr3_aa: CASSRHQGGWYNEQFF; cdr3_nt: TGCGCCAGCAGCCGGCATCAGGGGGGTTGGTACAATGAGCAGTTCTTC
d_call: -; v_call: TRBV18; j_call: TRBJ2-6; clone_size: -; cdr3_aa: CASSRSGAGRAGANVLTF; cdr3_nt: TGTGCCAGCTCGCGAAGTGGCGCAGGCCGTGCTGGGGCCAACGTCCTGACTTTC
d_call: TRBD1; v_call: TRBV27; j_call: TRBJ1-2; clone_size: -; cdr3_aa: CASSFMRTGVGYTF; cdr3_nt: TGTGCCAGCAGTTTTATGCGGACAGGGGTCGGGTACACCTTC
d_call: -; v_call: TRBV7-2; j_call: TRBJ1-4; clone_size: once; cdr3_aa: CASSYRSPNEKLFF; cdr3_nt: TGTGCCAGCAGCTACCGGAGCCCTAATGAAAAACTGTTTTTT
d_call: TRBD1; v_call: TRBV13; j_call: TRBJ2-3; clone_size: -; cdr3_aa: CASSFGTGTFTQYF; cdr3_nt: TGTGCCAGCAGCTTCGGGACAGGGACCTTCACGCAGTATTTT
d_call: TRBD2; v_call: TRBV7-2; j_call: TRBJ2-7; clone_size: once; cdr3_aa: CASSPRLAGHDEQYF; cdr3_nt: TGTGCCAGCAGCCCCCGACTAGCGGGACATGACGAGCAGTACTTC
d_call: TRBD1; v_call: TRBV30; j_call: TRBJ2-2; clone_size: -; cdr3_aa: CAWSRQGNTGELFF; cdr3_nt: TGTGCCTGGAGTCGACAGGGGAACACCGGGGAGCTGTTTTTT
d_call: -; v_call: TRBV7-9; j_call: TRBJ2-1; clone_size: -; cdr3_aa: CASSLGGGEFF; cdr3_nt: TGTGCCAGCAGCTTAGGGGGGGGCGAGTTCTTC
d_call: TRBD2; v_call: TRBV7-6; j_call: TRBJ2-5; clone_size: -; cdr3_aa: CASSLSGGAQETQYF; cdr3_nt: TGTGCCAGCAGCTTATCGGGAGGGGCCCAAGAGACCCAGTACTTC
d_call: -; v_call: TRBV6-1; j_call: TRBJ1-6; clone_size: -; cdr3_aa: CASSELGVLISPLHF; cdr3_nt: TGTGCCAGCAGTGAACTCGGGGTTCTGATTTCACCCCTCCACTTT
d_call: -; v_call: TRBV11-2; j_call: TRBJ2-7; clone_size: once; cdr3_aa: CASSLLRQPYEQYF; cdr3_nt: TGTGCCAGCAGCTTATTGAGACAACCCTACGAGCAGTACTTC
d_call: -; v_call: TRBV6-5; j_call: TRBJ1-5; clone_size: -; cdr3_aa: CASSYSRESNQPQHF; cdr3_nt: TGTGCCAGCAGTTACTCCCGGGAGTCCAATCAGCCCCAGCATTTT
d_call: -; v_call: TRBV5-8; j_call: TRBJ2-6; clone_size: -; cdr3_aa: CASSYDYSGANVLTF; cdr3_nt: TGTGCCAGCAGCTATGACTACTCTGGGGCCAACGTCCTGACTTTC
d_call: TRBD2; v_call: TRBV3-1/TRBV3-2; j_call: TRBJ2-1; clone_size: once; cdr3_aa: CASSQGGSGSEQFF; cdr3_nt: TGTGCCAGCAGCCAAGGGGGTAGCGGGAGTGAGCAGTTCTTC
d_call: TRBD1; v_call: TRBV6-6; j_call: TRBJ2-1; clone_size: -; cdr3_aa: CASSRDREYRNEQFF; cdr3_nt: TGTGCCAGCAGTAGGGACAGGGAGTACCGCAATGAGCAGTTCTTC
d_call: TRBD2; v_call: TRBV15; j_call: TRBJ2-3; clone_size: once; cdr3_aa: CATSRDLVSGGANTQYF; cdr3_nt: TGTGCCACCAGCAGAGATCTAGTTAGCGGGGGGGCCAATACGCAGTATTTT
d_call: -; v_call: TRBV15; j_call: TRBJ1-4; clone_size: few; cdr3_aa: CATSRALQGSREKLFF; cdr3_nt: TGTGCCACCAGCAGAGCCCTGCAGGGGTCTCGGGAAAAACTGTTTTTT